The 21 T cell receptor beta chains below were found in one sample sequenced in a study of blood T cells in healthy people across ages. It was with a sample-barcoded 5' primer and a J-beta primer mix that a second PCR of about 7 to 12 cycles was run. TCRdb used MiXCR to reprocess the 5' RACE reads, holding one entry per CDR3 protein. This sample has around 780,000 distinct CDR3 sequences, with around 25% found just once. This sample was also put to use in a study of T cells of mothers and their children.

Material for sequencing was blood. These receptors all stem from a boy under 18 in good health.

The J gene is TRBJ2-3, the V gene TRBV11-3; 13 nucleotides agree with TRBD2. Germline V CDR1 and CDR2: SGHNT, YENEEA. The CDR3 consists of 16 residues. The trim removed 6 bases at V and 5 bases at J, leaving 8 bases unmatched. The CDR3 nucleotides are TGTGCCAGCAGTCCCGGGACTAGCGGGGTCCAAGATACGCAGTATTTT. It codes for CASSPGTSGVQDTQYF.

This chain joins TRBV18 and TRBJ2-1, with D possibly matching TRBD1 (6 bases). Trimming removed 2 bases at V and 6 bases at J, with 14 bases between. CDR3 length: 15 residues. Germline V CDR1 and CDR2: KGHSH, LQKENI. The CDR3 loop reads CASSPGQFSCNEQFF. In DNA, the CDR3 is TGTGCCAGCTCACCAGGACAGTTCTCGTGCAATGAGCAGTTCTTC.

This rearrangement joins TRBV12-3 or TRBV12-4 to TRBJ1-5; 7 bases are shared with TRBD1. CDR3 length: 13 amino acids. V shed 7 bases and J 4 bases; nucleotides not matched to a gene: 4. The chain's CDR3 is CASKGQINQPQHF. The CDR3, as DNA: TGTGCCAGCAAGGGACAGATTAATCAGCCCCAGCATTTT.

The CDR3 DNA is TGTGCCAGCAGTGACCCGAGTATATTGTCACGTTATACGCAGTATTTT. Translation: CASSDPSILSRYTQYF. This sequence joins TRBV6-4 and TRBJ2-3; no clear D gene. This CDR3 spans 16 amino acids. Trimming stripped 2 bases from V and 7 bases from J, with 19 bases between. CDR1 is MRHNA, CDR2 SNTAGT, per germline.

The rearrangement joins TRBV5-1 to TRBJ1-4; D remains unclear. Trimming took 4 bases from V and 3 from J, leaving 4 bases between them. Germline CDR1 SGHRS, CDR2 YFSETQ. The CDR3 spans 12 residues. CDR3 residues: CASSGANEKLFF. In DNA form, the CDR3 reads TGCGCCAGCAGCGGGGCTAATGAAAAACTGTTTTTT.

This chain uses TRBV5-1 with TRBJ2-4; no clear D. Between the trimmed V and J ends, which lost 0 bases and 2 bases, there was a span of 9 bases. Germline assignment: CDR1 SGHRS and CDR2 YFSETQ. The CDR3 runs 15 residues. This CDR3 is CASSLEWDTKNIQYF. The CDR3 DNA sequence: TGCGCCAGCAGCTTGGAATGGGATACCAAAAACATTCAGTACTTC. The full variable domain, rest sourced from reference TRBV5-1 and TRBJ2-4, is KAGVTQTPRYLIKTRGQQVTLSCSPISGHRSVSWYQQTPGQGLQFLFEYFSETQRNKGNFPGRFSGRQFSNSRSEMNVSTLELGDSALYLCASSLEWDTKNIQYFGAGTRLSVL.

This chain's CDR3 is CSVGGSTSGNTIYF. CDR3 sequence (DNA): TGCAGCGTTGGGGGGAGTACCTCTGGAAACACCATATATTTT. The chain uses TRBV29-1 and TRBJ1-3; D is possibly TRBD1 (5 bases). CDR3 length: 14 residues. V dropped 4 bases and J dropped 0 bases, with 10 bases sitting between them. Germline V lookup: CDR1 SQVTM, CDR2 ANQGSEA.

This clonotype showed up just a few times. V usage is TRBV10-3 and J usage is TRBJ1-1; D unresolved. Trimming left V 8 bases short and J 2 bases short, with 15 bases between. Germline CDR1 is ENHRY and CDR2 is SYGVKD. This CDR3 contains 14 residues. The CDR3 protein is CAIQRAPSNTEAFF. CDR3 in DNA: TGTGCCATCCAACGGGCACCCTCTAACACTGAAGCTTTCTTT.

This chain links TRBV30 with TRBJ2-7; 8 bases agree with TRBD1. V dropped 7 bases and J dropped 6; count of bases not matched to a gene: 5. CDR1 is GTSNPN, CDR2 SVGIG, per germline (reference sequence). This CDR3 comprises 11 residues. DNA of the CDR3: TGTGCCTCGGGACAGGTGGGCGAGCAGTACTTC. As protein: CASGQVGEQYF.

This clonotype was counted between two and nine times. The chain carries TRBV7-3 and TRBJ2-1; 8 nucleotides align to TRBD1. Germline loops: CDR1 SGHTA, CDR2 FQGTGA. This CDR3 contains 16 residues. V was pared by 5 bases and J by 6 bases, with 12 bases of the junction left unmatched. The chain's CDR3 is CASSQAGTGLSNEQFF. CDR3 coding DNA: TGTGCCAGCAGCCAGGCCGGGACAGGATTGTCCAATGAGCAGTTCTTC. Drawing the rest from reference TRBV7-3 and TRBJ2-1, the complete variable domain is GAGVSQTPSNKVTEKGKYVELRCDPISGHTALYWYRQSLGQGPEFLIYFQGTGAADDSGLPNDRFFAVRPEGSVSTLKIQRTERGDSAVYLCASSQAGTGLSNEQFFGPGTRLTVL.

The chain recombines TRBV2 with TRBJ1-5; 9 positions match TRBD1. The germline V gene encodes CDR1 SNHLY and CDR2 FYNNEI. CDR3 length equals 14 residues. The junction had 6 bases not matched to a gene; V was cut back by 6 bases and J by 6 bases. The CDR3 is CASRPGQGRQPQHF. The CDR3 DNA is TGTGCCAGCAGGCCGGGACAGGGTCGTCAGCCCCAGCATTTT.

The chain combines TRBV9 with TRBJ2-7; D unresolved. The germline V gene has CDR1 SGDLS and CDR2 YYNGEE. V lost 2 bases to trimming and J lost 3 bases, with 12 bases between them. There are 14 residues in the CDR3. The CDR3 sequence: CASSVSGSGYEQYF. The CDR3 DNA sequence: TGTGCCAGCAGCGTTTCGGGTTCCGGCTACGAGCAGTACTTC.

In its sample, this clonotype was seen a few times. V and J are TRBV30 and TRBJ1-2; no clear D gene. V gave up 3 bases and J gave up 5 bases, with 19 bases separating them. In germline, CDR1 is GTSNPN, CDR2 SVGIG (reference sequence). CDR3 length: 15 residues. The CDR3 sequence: CAWSGLREPVYGYTF. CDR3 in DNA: TGTGCCTGGAGCGGCCTCCGAGAGCCCGTTTATGGCTACACCTTC.

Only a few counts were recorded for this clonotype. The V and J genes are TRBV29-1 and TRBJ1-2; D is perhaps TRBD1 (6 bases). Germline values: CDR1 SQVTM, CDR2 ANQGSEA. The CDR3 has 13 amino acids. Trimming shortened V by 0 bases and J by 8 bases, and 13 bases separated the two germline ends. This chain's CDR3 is CSVEDDRYGGYTF. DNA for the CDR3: TGCAGCGTTGAAGACGACAGGTACGGAGGCTACACCTTC. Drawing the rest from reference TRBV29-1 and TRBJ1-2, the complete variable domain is SAVISQKPSRDICQRGTSLTIQCQVDSQVTMMFWYRQQPGQSLTLIATANQGSEATYESGFVIDKFPISRPNLTFSTLTVSNMSPEDSSIYLCSVEDDRYGGYTFGSGTRLTVV.

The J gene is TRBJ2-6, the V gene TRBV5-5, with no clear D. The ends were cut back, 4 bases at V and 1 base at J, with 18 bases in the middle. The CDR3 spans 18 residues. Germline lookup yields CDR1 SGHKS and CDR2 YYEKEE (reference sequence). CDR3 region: CASSPESGRPSGANVLTF. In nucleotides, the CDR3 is TGTGCCAGCAGCCCCGAGTCAGGCAGACCATCTGGGGCCAACGTCCTGACTTTC.

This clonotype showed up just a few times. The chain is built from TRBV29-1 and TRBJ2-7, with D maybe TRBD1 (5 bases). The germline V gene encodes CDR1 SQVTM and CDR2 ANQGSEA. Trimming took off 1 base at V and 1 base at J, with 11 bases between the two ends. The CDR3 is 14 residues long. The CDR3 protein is CSVEGQRSSYEQYF. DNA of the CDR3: TGCAGCGTTGAAGGACAGCGATCGTCCTACGAGCAGTACTTC.

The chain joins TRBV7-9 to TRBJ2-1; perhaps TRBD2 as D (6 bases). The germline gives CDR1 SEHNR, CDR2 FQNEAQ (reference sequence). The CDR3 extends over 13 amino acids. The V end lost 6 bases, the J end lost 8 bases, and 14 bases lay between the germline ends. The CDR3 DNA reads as TGTGCCAGCAGGGAGGGGTTGAGGGATGAGCAGTTCTTC. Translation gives CASREGLRDEQFF.

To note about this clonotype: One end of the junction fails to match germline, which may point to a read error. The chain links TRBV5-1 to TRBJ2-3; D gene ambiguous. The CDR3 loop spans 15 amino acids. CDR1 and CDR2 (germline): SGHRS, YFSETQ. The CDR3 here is CAGSLSTPSTDTQYF. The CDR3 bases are TGCGCCGGCAGCTTGTCCACACCTAGCACAGATACGCAGTATTTT.

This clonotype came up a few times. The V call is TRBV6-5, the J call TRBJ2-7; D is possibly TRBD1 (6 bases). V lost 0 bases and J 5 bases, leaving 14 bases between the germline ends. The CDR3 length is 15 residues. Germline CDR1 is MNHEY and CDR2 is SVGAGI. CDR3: CASSYSRDRTNEQYF. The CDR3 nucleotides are TGTGCCAGCAGTTACTCTCGCGACAGGACGAACGAGCAGTACTTC.

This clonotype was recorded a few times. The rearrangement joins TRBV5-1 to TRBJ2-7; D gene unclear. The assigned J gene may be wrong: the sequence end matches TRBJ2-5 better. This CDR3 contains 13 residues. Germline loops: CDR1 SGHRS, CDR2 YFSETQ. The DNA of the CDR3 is TGCGCCAGCAGCTTAGAATTCCAAGAGACCCAGTACTTC. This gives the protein CASSLEFQETQYF.

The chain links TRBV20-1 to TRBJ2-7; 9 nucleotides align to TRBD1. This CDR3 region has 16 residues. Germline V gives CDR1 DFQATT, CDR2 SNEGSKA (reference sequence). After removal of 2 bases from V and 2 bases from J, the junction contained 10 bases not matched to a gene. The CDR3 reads CSARSPGQGTPYEQYF. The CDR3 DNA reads TGCAGTGCTAGATCTCCGGGACAGGGAACCCCCTACGAGCAGTACTTC.